The TCR beta chain under discussion was sequenced for a study of glioma-infiltrating T cells. TCR alpha and beta CDR3 regions were amplified from RNA using iRepertoire nested multiplex PCR. Tissue mRNA or PBMC total RNA, roughly 100-400 ng, went into one-step reverse transcription and amplification. TCRdb called the multiplex PCR reads again in MiXCR, with one record for every CDR3 protein. The sample includes more than 85,000 distinct CDR3 sequences, less than 30% seen only once; the top ten take about a third. Germline V gives CDR1 SGHDN, CDR2 FVKESK. The CDR3 loop spans 16 amino acids. The V gene end was trimmed by 0 bases and the J gene end by 2 bases; junction bases not matched to a gene: 6. In the case of this clonotype: Its target is not known.

Study-wide findings and caveats: CDR3 overlap between tissue and blood was very small. Non-neoplastic patients had below-expected tissue-blood divergence, while all gliomas exceeded expectation.

The gene calls are TRBV14 and TRBJ1-2; 7 bases are shared with TRBD1. The sequenced sample was glioma tissue, nonneoplastic brain tissue, or PBMCs (not recorded which). This receptor was identified in a human donor with low-grade glioma or glioblastoma, undergoing nonglioma brain surgery, or in good health (not recorded which). The CDR3 spells CASSQDSGTENYGYTF. The CDR3 DNA reads as TGTGCCAGCAGCCAAGATTCCGGGACAGAAAACTATGGCTACACCTTC.